This TCR beta chain was identified during a study of CD8 T cells in Susac syndrome. Points from the study as a whole: Clonal expansion was present among Susac CD8+ cells. This expansion reached its peak in TEMRA cells and in active patients. Only a relatively small number of individuals were included in the TCR sequencing and HLA analysis.

J was trimmed by 4 bases and V by 5 bases; bases with no gene match: 5. This CDR3 region has 14 residues. Random hexamers primed reverse transcription of about 0.5 to 1 ug RNA. By means of immunoSEQ multiplex PCR, TCR beta CDR3 spanning 54 Vbeta and 13 Jbeta underwent amplification. TCRdb processed the immunoSEQ multiplex PCR reads anew with MiXCR; each CDR3 protein has one entry. The sample comprises about 83,000 distinct CDR3 sequences, 95% to 97% of which are singletons, and around 0.41% rests with the top ten. This clonotype was observed a few times. Its matching antigen is unknown. Negative magnetic isolation gave CD8+ and CD4+ cells; FACS enriched CD8+ TEMRA.

This TCR was sampled from a human donor with Susac syndrome. The V gene is TRBV12-3 or TRBV12-4, the J gene TRBJ2-1, with TRBD2 matching over 7 bases. Sequencing was done on a sample of CD8+ T cells from PBMCs. Written as DNA, the CDR3 is TGTGCCAGCAGTCCCCAGCGGGGTTACAATGAGCAGTTCTTC. It translates to CASSPQRGYNEQFF.